The 30 T cell receptor beta chains presented below share a single source sample, sequenced in a study of T-cell memory formation after mild COVID-19. TCRdb re-derived calls from the 5' RACE reads in MiXCR, one entry per CDR3 protein. In the table there are 250,000 to 300,000 distinct CDR3 sequences, around 15% of which are singletons. Source material: PBMCs or a T cell subset sorted from them (not recorded which). Receptors were obtained from a young man who had mild COVID-19 (a few samples of this study predate the infection). Cell type and time point are not known.

This clonotype was observed a handful of times. This chain joins TRBV11-2 and TRBJ1-1; D not resolved. This CDR3 contains 17 residues. V lost 3 bases, J lost 8 bases, and 25 bases lay in between. Germline V gene lookup returns CDR1 SGHAT and CDR2 FQNNGV. The chain's CDR3 is CASSLGYIREPGIEAFF. The CDR3 nucleotides are TGTGCCAGCAGCTTGGGGTATATTCGAGAACCTGGCATCGAAGCTTTCTTT.

This chain links TRBV9 with TRBJ2-1, with 9 nucleotides matching TRBD1. In germline, CDR1 is SGDLS, CDR2 YYNGEE. This CDR3 has 16 residues. Trimming removed 4 bases from V and 1 base from J; junction bases left unmatched: 6. CDR3 in amino acids: CASSLSGTGSYNEQFF. The CDR3 nucleotides are TGTGCCAGCAGCCTTTCTGGGACAGGGTCCTACAATGAGCAGTTCTTC.

This clonotype was detected ten times or more. This chain uses TRBV4-3 with TRBJ2-2, with D perhaps matching TRBD2 (5 bases). CDR1 is LGHNA, CDR2 YSLEER, per germline. CDR3 length: 15 amino acids. The V gene lost 6 bases and the J gene lost 5 bases, with 16 bases spanning the gap. CDR3 residues: CASRQVAGSTGELFF. The CDR3, as DNA: TGCGCCAGCAGGCAGGTGGCGGGTTCGACCGGGGAGCTGTTTTTT.

In DNA form, the CDR3 reads TGTGCCACCAGCAGAGATGAGGTGGGCATGTATAGCAATCAGCCCCAGCATTTT. This sequence encodes CATSRDEVGMYSNQPQHF. The chain links TRBV15 to TRBJ1-5; D is undetermined. Trimming cost V 0 bases and J 0 bases, with 15 bases left between them. CDR1 and CDR2 from the germline V gene are LNHNV and YYDKDF (reference sequence). CDR3 size: 18 residues.

Concerning this clonotype itself: The junction and the germline gene differ at one end; a read error may be behind it. The chain couples TRBV7-7 to TRBJ2-5, with D possibly being TRBD1 or TRBD2 (6 bases each). Germline loops: CDR1 SSHAT, CDR2 FNYEAQ (reference sequence). CDR3 size: 15 residues. The CDR3 reads CASSLVGGPVQTQYF. CDR3 DNA sequence: TGTGCTAGCAGCTTAGTTGGGGGGCCGGTACAGACCCAGTACTTC.

The chain recombines TRBV7-6 with TRBJ1-1; D unresolved. The CDR3 consists of 13 residues. V was clipped by 4 bases and J by 7 bases, with 13 bases between them. Germline CDR1 and CDR2: SGHVS and FNYEAQ. The CDR3 nucleotides are TGTGCCAGCAGCTCTTATTCGGGAGGTGAAGCTTTCTTT. Translation: CASSSYSGGEAFF.

This clonotype was seen repeatedly, ten times or more. The rearrangement joins TRBV5-1 to TRBJ1-5; no reliable D call. There are 13 residues in the CDR3. Per germline, CDR1 SGHRS and CDR2 YFSETQ. V shed 0 bases and J shed 3 bases, with 4 bases lying between them. CDR3 nucleotides: TGCGCCAGCAGCTTGGAACCCAATCAGCCCCAGCATTTT. Translated: CASSLEPNQPQHF.

The chain combines TRBV11-2 with TRBJ2-5, with 8 bases identical to TRBD2. Germline V gives CDR1 SGHAT, CDR2 FQNNGV. This CDR3 contains 15 residues. The junction had 6 bases not matched to a gene; V was cut back by 1 base and J by 5 bases. The CDR3 is CASSLVRGGFETQYF. In DNA, the CDR3 is TGTGCCAGCAGCTTAGTTCGGGGGGGCTTCGAGACCCAGTACTTC.

This clonotype turned up a few times. The chain employs TRBV7-2 and TRBJ2-7, with unresolved D. Germline V CDR1 and CDR2: SGHTA, FQGNSA. Between the trimmed V and J ends, which lost 3 bases and 3 bases, there was a span of 9 bases. This CDR3 spans 13 amino acids. The CDR3: CASSFQPGYEQYF. DNA of the CDR3: TGTGCCAGCAGCTTCCAGCCAGGCTACGAGCAGTACTTC.

This clonotype was found a few times. This chain connects TRBV28 to TRBJ1-2, with a weak D call TRBD1 (5 bases). The CDR3 extends over 13 amino acids. Looked up from germline, CDR1 is MDHEN and CDR2 is SYDVKM. The V end lost 6 bases, the J end lost 8 bases, and 16 bases lay between the germline ends. CDR3 sequence reads: CASSGQGSVGYTF. CDR3 DNA sequence: TGTGCCAGCAGCGGCCAGGGCTCTGTCGGCTACACCTTC.

CDR3 in DNA: TGTGCCACCGCGACTGAAAGGTATAGCAATCAGCCCCAGCATTTT. Translation: CATATERYSNQPQHF. V gene TRBV15 combines with J gene TRBJ1-5; no reliable D call. The CDR3 contains 15 residues. Trimming left V 8 bases short and J 0 bases short, with 14 bases between. The germline V gene encodes CDR1 LNHNV and CDR2 YYDKDF (reference sequence).

At least ten counts were recorded for this clonotype. The V call is TRBV4-2, the J call TRBJ1-5; TRBD1 might be the D (5 bases). The CDR3 extends over 14 amino acids. CDR1 and CDR2 from the germline V gene are LGHNA and YNFKEQ. With 0 bases removed from V and 7 bases from J, the gap between germline ends came to 10 bases. The CDR3 is CASSQEWGGQPQHF. The DNA for the CDR3 is TGTGCCAGCAGCCAAGAGTGGGGCGGCCAGCCCCAGCATTTT.

This clonotype was observed a handful of times. The chain has TRBV23-1 and TRBJ2-5; TRBD1 agrees at 7 bases. TRBV23-1 is an open reading frame, and its role is uncertain. The J segment lost 5 bases and the V segment lost 7 bases, leaving 7 bases of the junction unmatched. The CDR3 covers 13 residues. DNA of the CDR3: TGCGCCAGCAAGAACAGGGGATTTGAGACCCAGTACTTC. It translates to CASKNRGFETQYF.

This clonotype was picked up a small number of times. The chain is built from TRBV2 and TRBJ2-1; D tentatively fits TRBD1 or TRBD2 (6 bases each). V shed 2 bases and J shed 2 bases, with 13 bases lying between them. CDR1 and CDR2 (germline): SNHLY, FYNNEI. This CDR3 comprises 16 residues. Written as DNA, the CDR3 is TGTGCCAGCAGTGAATTTGGGGGGCGAGCCTACAATGAGCAGTTCTTC. Protein: CASSEFGGRAYNEQFF.

This clonotype has only a few counts. The chain employs TRBV30 and TRBJ1-1; 9 bases map to TRBD1. This CDR3 spans 14 amino acids. Trimming removed 5 bases from V and 0 bases from J; junction bases left unmatched: 4. Germline V gives CDR1 GTSNPN, CDR2 SVGIG (reference sequence). The CDR3 nucleotides are TGTGCCTGGTACAGGGGGCGGGTGAACACTGAAGCTTTCTTT. Amino acids: CAWYRGRVNTEAFF.

The rearrangement uses TRBV25-1 and TRBJ1-1, with D maybe TRBD1 (5 bases). This CDR3 is built from 12 residues. Germline CDR1 MGHDK, CDR2 SYGVNS. Trimming removed 4 bases from V and 10 bases from J, with 13 bases in between. The DNA for the CDR3 is TGTGCCAGCAGTGTGGGGGGTTCCAGAGCTTTCTTT. It translates to CASSVGGSRAFF.

The table lists this clonotype with a few counts. The rearrangement links TRBV24-1 to TRBJ2-5; D remains unclear. The CDR3 extends over 12 amino acids. With 1 base removed from V and 5 bases from J, the gap between germline ends came to 4 bases. CDR1 is KGHDR, CDR2 SFDVKD, per germline. The DNA of the CDR3 is TGTGCCACCAGTGATTTTGGGGAGACCCAGTACTTC. Translating it yields CATSDFGETQYF.

The V and J genes are TRBV12-3 or TRBV12-4 and TRBJ2-7; 9 nucleotides match TRBD1. CDR3 length: 16 amino acids. V was clipped by 5 bases and J by 3 bases; unmatched bases: 11. The CDR3 sequence: CASSPRDRVNFYEQYV. CDR3 nucleotides: TGTGCCAGCAGTCCCCGGGACAGGGTCAACTTCTACGAGCAGTACGTC.

This clonotype has a handful of counts. V gene TRBV20-1 combines with J gene TRBJ2-3; 8 bases line up with TRBD2. CDR1 is DFQATT and CDR2 is SNEGSKA in the germline V gene (reference sequence). The CDR3 contains 17 residues. V trimming: 0 bases; J trimming: 3 bases; junction bases outside the gene matches: 11. CDR3 nucleotides: TGCAGTGCTAGAGATTGGGGCGGAAGCGGGGGAACAGATACGCAGTATTTT. It is translated as CSARDWGGSGGTDTQYF.

The chain carries TRBV5-1 and TRBJ2-7; 7 bases match TRBD2. With 3 bases clipped from V and 3 bases from J, the junction kept 0 bases outside the gene matches. Germline V gene data show CDR1 as SGHRS and CDR2 as YFSETQ. The CDR3 is 12 amino acids. CDR3: CASSWDYYEQYF. For the CDR3, the DNA is TGCGCCAGCAGCTGGGACTACTACGAGCAGTACTTC.

The sample holds many counts of this clonotype. This chain connects TRBV7-9 to TRBJ2-1; D possibly corresponds to TRBD1 (6 bases). The CDR3 runs 12 residues. The germline V gene has CDR1 SEHNR and CDR2 FQNEAQ (reference sequence). Trimming pared 2 bases from V and 7 bases from J, leaving 6 bases between. The CDR3 protein is CASSLQGNEQFF. For the CDR3, the DNA is TGTGCCAGCAGCTTACAGGGGAATGAGCAGTTCTTC. Full variable domain (missing parts from reference TRBV7-9 and TRBJ2-1): DTGVSQNPRHKITKRGQNVTFRCDPISEHNRLYWYRQTLGQGPEFLTYFQNEAQLEKSRLLSDRFSAERPKGSFSTLEIQRTEQGDSAMYLCASSLQGNEQFFGPGTRLTVL.

The V and J genes are TRBV7-2 and TRBJ2-5, with 8 bases lining up with TRBD2. The CDR3 is made up of 15 amino acids. Germline V gene lookup returns CDR1 SGHTA and CDR2 FQGNSA. The V gene end was trimmed by 4 bases and the J gene end by 0 bases; junction bases not matched to a gene: 4. The CDR3 loop reads CASSSLAGYQETQYF. The DNA of the CDR3 is TGTGCCAGCAGCTCATTAGCGGGGTACCAAGAGACCCAGTACTTC. The full variable domain, in which reference TRBV7-2 and TRBJ2-5 provide the parts outside the CDR3, is GAGVSQSPSNKVTEKGKDVELRCDPISGHTALYWYRQSLGQGLEFLIYFQGNSAPDKSGLPSDRFSAERTGGSVSTLTIQRTQQEDSAVYLCASSSLAGYQETQYFGPGTRLLVL.

V gene TRBV29-1 combines with J gene TRBJ1-5; D is unresolved. The CDR3 length is 13 residues. V was cut by 6 bases and J by 5 bases, with 14 bases left in between. Germline V lookup: CDR1 SQVTM, CDR2 ANQGSEA. CDR3 amino acids: CSVEYRPDQPQHF. The CDR3, as DNA: TGCAGCGTAGAGTATAGGCCCGATCAGCCCCAGCATTTT.

This clonotype was detected many times. The V and J genes are TRBV29-1 and TRBJ2-3, with D perhaps given as TRBD1 or TRBD2 (5 bases each). CDR1 is SQVTM, CDR2 ANQGSEA, per germline. V was cut by 3 bases and J by 6 bases, with 10 bases left in between. This CDR3 region has 12 residues. CDR3 sequence reads: CSVELGDDTQYF. CDR3 nucleotides: TGCAGCGTTGAGTTAGGGGACGATACGCAGTATTTT.

This clonotype was detected only a few times. V and J are TRBV6-5 and TRBJ1-2, with D perhaps matching TRBD1 (5 bases). Trimming cost V 7 bases and J 8 bases, with 14 bases left between them. The CDR3 covers 12 residues. The germline gives CDR1 MNHEY, CDR2 SVGAGI. The CDR3 spells CASTQGGRGYTF. CDR3 in DNA: TGTGCCAGCACCCAGGGAGGTAGGGGCTACACCTTC.

This clonotype was counted between two and nine times. The chain recombines TRBV12-5 with TRBJ2-5, with 14 bases that match TRBD2. In germline, CDR1 is LGHNT, CDR2 FRNRAP. Trimming took 1 base from V and 1 from J; bases not matched to a gene: 2. The CDR3 consists of 17 residues. The chain's CDR3 is CASGLAGLAGVQETQYF. The DNA of the CDR3 is TGTGCTAGTGGTTTGGCGGGACTAGCGGGGGTCCAAGAGACCCAGTACTTC. The whole variable domain, remainder taken from reference TRBV12-5 and TRBJ2-5, is DARVTQTPRHKVTEMGQEVTMRCQPILGHNTVFWYRQTMMQGLELLAYFRNRAPLDDSGMPKDRFSAEMPDATLATLKIQPSEPRDSAVYFCASGLAGLAGVQETQYFGPGTRLLVL.

This clonotype has more than one count but fewer than ten. The rearrangement uses TRBV5-5 and TRBJ2-5; D is tentatively TRBD1 or TRBD2 (5 bases each). Trimming removed 4 bases from V and 2 bases from J, with 12 bases in between. This CDR3 is built from 14 residues. Germline values: CDR1 SGHKS, CDR2 YYEKEE (reference sequence). The CDR3 nucleotides read TGTGCCAGCAGCCTGGGGGACCCACAAGAGACCCAGTACTTC. Its protein product is CASSLGDPQETQYF. The full variable domain, with the rest looked up from reference TRBV5-5 and TRBJ2-5, is DAGVTQSPTHLIKTRGQQVTLRCSPISGHKSVSWYQQVLGQGPQFIFQYYEKEERGRGNFPDRFSARQFPNYSSELNVNALLLGDSALYLCASSLGDPQETQYFGPGTRLLVL.

In its sample, this clonotype was seen a few times. The chain has TRBV7-9 and TRBJ1-1; no definite D call. CDR3 size: 10 residues. Germline CDR1 is SEHNR and CDR2 is FQNEAQ (reference sequence). V gave up 5 bases and J gave up 6 bases, with 4 bases separating them. CDR3 coding DNA: TGTGCCAGCAGCGGGGCTGAAGCTTTCTTT. It encodes CASSGAEAFF.

The chain combines TRBV6-5 with TRBJ1-6; tentative D call: TRBD1 (5 bases). The CDR3 is 15 residues long. V was pared by 1 base and J by 2 bases, with 6 bases between. Germline V gene data show CDR1 as MNHEY and CDR2 as SVGAGI. CDR3 loop: CASSYWGTYNSPLHF. The CDR3 DNA follows: TGTGCCAGCAGTTACTGGGGGACCTATAATTCACCCCTCCACTTT.

This clonotype was picked up a small number of times. J is TRBJ2-7 and V is TRBV27; 8 bases are shared with TRBD1. Looked up from germline, CDR1 is MNHEY and CDR2 is SMNVEV (reference sequence). With V trimmed by 8 bases and J by 4 bases, 7 bases remained unmatched. This CDR3 has 13 amino acids. CDR3 bases: TGTGCCAGCGGCACAGGGGGTGGATACGAGCAGTACGTC. Its protein is CASGTGGGYEQYV.